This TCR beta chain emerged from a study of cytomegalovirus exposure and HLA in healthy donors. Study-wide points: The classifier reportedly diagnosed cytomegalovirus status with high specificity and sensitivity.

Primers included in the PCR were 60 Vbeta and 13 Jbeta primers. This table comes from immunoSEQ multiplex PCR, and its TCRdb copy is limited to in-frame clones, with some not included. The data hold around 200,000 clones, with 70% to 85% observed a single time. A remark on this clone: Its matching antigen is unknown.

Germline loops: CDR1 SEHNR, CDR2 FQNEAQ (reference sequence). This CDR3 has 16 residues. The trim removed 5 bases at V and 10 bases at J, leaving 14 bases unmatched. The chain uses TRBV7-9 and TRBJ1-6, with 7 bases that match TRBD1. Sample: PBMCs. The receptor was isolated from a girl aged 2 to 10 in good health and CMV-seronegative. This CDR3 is CASSPVTTGSRSPLHF. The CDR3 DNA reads TGTGCCAGCAGCCCCGTGACGACAGGGTCGAGATCACCCCTCCACTTT.